Listed below are T cell receptor beta chains from one sample, sequenced in a study of CDR3 diversity in severe acne. TCRdb itself ran the PCR reads through MiXCR, one entry per CDR3 protein. The data show some 90,000 distinct CDR3 sequences, with approximately 49% seen just once and around 10% held by the top ten. Source material: blood. These receptors were collected from a male donor with severe acne vulgaris. Each CDR3 is given with its conserved first and last residue. The D gene is left open where the match is weak. Where a row states a size, it is once, few, many or the class of an expanded clone; other rows omit it.

clone size	V gene	J gene	D gene	CDR3 DNA	CDR3 protein
NA	TRBV15	TRBJ2-6	TRBD1	TGTGCCACCAGCAGACCGGACAGGGTACAGGCGGCCAACGTCCTGACTTTC	CATSRPDRVQAANVLTF
NA	TRBV24-1	TRBJ2-5	NA	TGTGCCACCAGTGGCGGAACACGGGCGGTATGGGAGACCCAGTACTTC	CATSGGTRAVWETQYF
few	TRBV5-1	TRBJ1-1	NA	TGCGCCAGCAGCTTAATTCCAGGGGACACTGAAGCTTTCTTT	CASSLIPGDTEAFF
many	TRBV6-6	TRBJ1-5	NA	TGTGCCAGCAGTTGGGCGAGCAATCAGCCCCAGCATTTT	CASSWASNQPQHF
NA	TRBV29-1	TRBJ1-1	NA	TGCAGCGCTATACAGGGAAGGCGCACTGAAGCTTTCTTT	CSAIQGRRTEAFF
many	TRBV4-1	TRBJ2-2	NA	TGCGCCAGCAGCCAAGACGCCGGATACGCCGGGGAGCTGTTTTTT	CASSQDAGYAGELFF
many	TRBV5-5	TRBJ2-7	NA	TGTGCCAGCAGCGGTATGGCGATAGACGAGCAGTACTTC	CASSGMAIDEQYF
NA	TRBV24-1	TRBJ1-1	TRBD1	TGTGCCACCAGAGACAGGGGTGGTGACACCGAAGCTTTCTTT	CATRDRGGDTEAFF
many	TRBV5-1	TRBJ1-6	NA	TGCGCCAGCCGCATGGCGGAAAATTCACCCCTCCACTTT	CASRMAENSPLHF
NA	TRBV20-1	TRBJ2-1	TRBD2	TGCAGTGCTGGTGTACTAGCGGGAGTCGGGGACCGTAGTGAGCAGTTCTTC	CSAGVLAGVGDRSEQFF
NA	TRBV25-1	TRBJ1-4	NA	TGTGCCAGCGGGATGACAGAGTCTAATGAAAAACTGTTTTTT	CASGMTESNEKLFF
NA	TRBV14	TRBJ2-7	TRBD1	TGTGCCAGCAGCCCAATGGACAGGGGTGGATACGAGCAGTACTTC	CASSPMDRGGYEQYF
once	TRBV12-3/TRBV12-4	TRBJ1-3	NA	TGTGCCAGCAGTTTTGTTTCGGACTCTGGAAACACCATATATTTT	CASSFVSDSGNTIYF
few	TRBV7-9	TRBJ2-7	NA	TGTGCCAGCAGCCCGACAACTAGTTTGGAGCAGTACTTC	CASSPTTSLEQYF
NA	TRBV5-8	TRBJ2-5	TRBD2	TGTGCCAGCAGCCGAGCGGGAGGAGGGGAGACCCAGTACTTC	CASSRAGGGETQYF
NA	TRBV3-1	TRBJ2-1	NA	TGTGCCAGCAGCCAACCCGGGTCCCGACAGTTCTTC	CASSQPGSRQFF
NA	TRBV20-1	TRBJ1-2	NA	TGCAGTGCTACACAGGCCTGGGCGGACTATGGCTACACCTTC	CSATQAWADYGYTF
NA	TRBV5-1	TRBJ2-7	NA	TGCGCCAGCGGGGACCTCGGAGGGTCCTACGAGCAGTACTTC	CASGDLGGSYEQYF
NA	TRBV5-1	TRBJ2-1	NA	TGCGCCAGCAGCTTGGATCTAGGCCGGAATGAGCAGTTCTTC	CASSLDLGRNEQFF
NA	TRBV7-2	TRBJ2-7	NA	TGTGCCAGCAGCTCGGAAGGGTTCTACGAGCAGTACTTC	CASSSEGFYEQYF
many	TRBV19	TRBJ1-2	NA	TGTGCCAGTAGAATGGTAGGAGGAGGCTATGGCTACACCTTC	CASRMVGGGYGYTF
few	TRBV19	TRBJ1-1	TRBD1	TGTGCCAGTAGTCCTCGACAGGGTTTGAACACTGAAGCTTTCTTT	CASSPRQGLNTEAFF
many	TRBV5-6	TRBJ1-6	TRBD1	TGTGCCAGCAGCTGGGGACCGGGACAGGGAGGACAATCACCCCTCCACTTT	CASSWGPGQGGQSPLHF
once	TRBV27	TRBJ1-1	NA	TGTGCCAGCAGCCGTGACACTGAAGCTTTCTTT	CASSRDTEAFF
few	TRBV24-1	TRBJ1-5	TRBD1	TGTGCCACCAGTGATCCACGACAGGGTGGCAATCAGCCCCAGCATTTT	CATSDPRQGGNQPQHF
NA	TRBV6-5	TRBJ2-5	NA	TGTGCCAGCAGCTACGGAGGACAGCACCAAGAGACCCAGTACTTC	CASSYGGQHQETQYF
NA	TRBV29-1	TRBJ1-2	TRBD1	TGCAGCTCCAGGGACAGGTTCCATCCCTATGGCTACACCTTC	CSSRDRFHPYGYTF
NA	TRBV7-2	TRBJ1-5	NA	TGTGCCAGCAGCTTAGAGCGGACAAATCAGCCCCAGCATTTT	CASSLERTNQPQHF
NA	TRBV7-3	TRBJ1-6	NA	TGTGCCAGCAGCTCTGACAGAAATTCACCCCTCCACTTT	CASSSDRNSPLHF
NA	TRBV7-7	TRBJ1-2	NA	NA	CASSHRAHLETPYILEREVGYTF
NA	TRBV4-1	TRBJ1-1	NA	TGCGCCAGCAGCCAAGAAAGGGGAATGAACACTGAAGCTTTCTTT	CASSQERGMNTEAFF
many	TRBV10-3	TRBJ2-3	NA	TGTGCCATCGGGGGCCGGGCAGGCACAGATACGCAGTATTTT	CAIGGRAGTDTQYF
few	TRBV20-1	TRBJ2-7	NA	TGCAGTGCTAGCGGGATGTTCGCCCCCACCTACGAGCAGTACTTC	CSASGMFAPTYEQYF
NA	TRBV7-3	TRBJ2-5	TRBD2	TGTGCCAGCAGCCGAGGACTAGCGATAAGAGAGACCCAGTACTTC	CASSRGLAIRETQYF
NA	TRBV6-5	TRBJ1-1	NA	TGTGCCAGCAGTTCTGGGAGTAGGACTGAAGCTTTCTTT	CASSSGSRTEAFF
once	TRBV30	TRBJ2-5	TRBD2	TGTGCCTGGAGCTTACGACCAGCGGGAGGACAGGAGACCCAGTACTTC	CAWSLRPAGGQETQYF
NA	TRBV7-2	TRBJ2-1	TRBD2	TGTGCCAGCTCCCCGGCACTAGCGGGAGGGAGAAATGAGCAGTTCTTC	CASSPALAGGRNEQFF
NA	TRBV11-2	TRBJ2-3	NA	TGTGCCAGCAGCCCTGGCCCAAGCACAGATACGCAGTATTTT	CASSPGPSTDTQYF
NA	TRBV28	TRBJ1-1	NA	TGTGCCAGCAGTCAGACGACTGAAGCTTTCTTT	CASSQTTEAFF
NA	TRBV7-2	TRBJ2-3	TRBD2	TGTGCCGGCAGCTTGGGACTAATTCTCACAGATACGCAGTATTTT	CAGSLGLILTDTQYF
few	TRBV20-1	TRBJ1-3	NA	TGCAGTGCTAGAGGGGGAAATGGAGACACCATATATTTT	CSARGGNGDTIYF
many	TRBV4-3	TRBJ2-2	NA	TGCGCCAGCAGCCCTCCTTCCAGCCAGTCGGGGACACAATACAACACCGGGGAGCTGTTTTTT	CASSPPSSQSGTQYNTGELFF
NA	TRBV6-1	TRBJ1-1	NA	TGTGCCAGCAGTGATGTGGTACGCAGGTTGTTCTTT	CASSDVVRRLFF